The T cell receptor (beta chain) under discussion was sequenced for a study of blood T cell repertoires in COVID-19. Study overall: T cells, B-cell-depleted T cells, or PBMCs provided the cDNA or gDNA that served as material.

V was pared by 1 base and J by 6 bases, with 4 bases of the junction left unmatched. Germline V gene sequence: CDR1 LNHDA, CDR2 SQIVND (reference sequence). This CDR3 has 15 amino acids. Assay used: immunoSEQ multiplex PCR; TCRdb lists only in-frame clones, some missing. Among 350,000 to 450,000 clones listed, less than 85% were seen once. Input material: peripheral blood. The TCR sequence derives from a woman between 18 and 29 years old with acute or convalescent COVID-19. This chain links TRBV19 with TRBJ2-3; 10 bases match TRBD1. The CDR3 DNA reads TGTGCCAGTAGTATAGGGGGACAGGGGACGGATACGCAGTATTTT. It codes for CASSIGGQGTDTQYF.